The 20 T cell receptor beta chains given below trace back to one sample, sequenced in a study of tumor and adjacent non-tumor tissue in lung cancer. TCRbeta libraries were built with three rounds of nested PCR, modified from ARM-PCR. TCRdb re-derived calls from the multiplex PCR reads in MiXCR, one entry per CDR3 protein. The sample lists about 93,000 distinct CDR3 sequences, approximately 70% seen once, with 15% to 20% in the top ten. The template was RNA from unsorted bulk tissue. Sequencing was carried out using lung tumor tissue. The receptors derive from a man aged 55-75 years with non-small cell lung cancer.

A word on this clonotype: The junction does not match germline at one end; this may be a read error. The chain carries TRBV7-9 and TRBJ2-3; no firm D call. CDR1 SEHNR and CDR2 FQNEAQ come from the germline V gene (reference sequence). This CDR3 contains 12 residues. The CDR3 here is CASSLSSDTQYF. CDR3 sequence (DNA): TGTGCCAGCAGCCTCAGTTCAGATACGCAATATTTT.

As for this clonotype: A much larger clone lies one base from this, so it may be a read error. V and J are TRBV13 and TRBJ1-1; a weak D match, TRBD1 (5 bases). This CDR3 region has 14 residues. Germline loops: CDR1 PRHDT, CDR2 FYEKMQ (reference sequence). Deletions cut 1 base from V and 5 bases from J, with 11 bases between. The CDR3 protein is CASSLVFRGTEAFF. The CDR3 region has the DNA TGTGCCAGCAGCTTAGTGTTTAGGGGTACTGAAGCTTTCTTT.

A word on this clonotype: The junction differs from germline at one of its ends, possibly a read error. V usage is TRBV4-1 and J usage is TRBJ2-1; no firm D call. Germline values: CDR1 MGHRA, CDR2 YSYEKL. The CDR3 extends over 16 amino acids. The CDR3, as DNA: TGCGCCAGCAGTCGGCCAGAACGTTCCTCCTACGATGAGCAGTTCTTC. Protein sequence: CASSRPERSSYDEQFF.

Regarding this clonotype: At one end, the junction sequence differs from germline, possibly due to a read error. This chain uses TRBV5-5 with TRBJ2-7; D unresolved. Per the germline V gene, CDR1 is SGHKS and CDR2 is YYEKEE (reference sequence). The CDR3 spans 13 residues. The CDR3 protein is CASSLTETYERYF. CDR3 coding DNA: TGTGCCAGCAGCTTGACAGAAACCTACGAGCGGTACTTC.

On this clonotype: Because the CDR3 is missing its conserved closing phenylalanine or tryptophan, this is likely a read error. The chain has TRBV12-3 or TRBV12-4 and TRBJ2-6; D is perhaps TRBD2 (6 bases). The CDR3 consists of 17 residues. The DNA of the CDR3 is TGTACCAGCAGCCCTGGGACTTCTGTCTCTGGGGCCAACGTCCTGACTTTG. As protein: CTSSPGTSVSGANVLTL.

This clonotype showed up many times. This chain connects TRBV29-1 to TRBJ2-1, with 9 bases matching TRBD2. The germline V gene has CDR1 SQVTM and CDR2 ANQGSEA. The CDR3 totals 18 residues. Germline trimming cut 2 bases from V and 2 bases from J; bases unmatched to any gene: 13. DNA of the CDR3: TGCAGCGTTGAAAGTCTAGCGGGGACGGGTATCCCCTACAATGAGCAGTTCTTC. Its protein product is CSVESLAGTGIPYNEQFF.

With regard to this clonotype: A junction boundary mismatches the germline segment, possibly from a read error. The chain employs TRBV6-5 and TRBJ1-5; D gene unclear. CDR1 and CDR2 (germline): MNHEY, SVGAGI. This CDR3 is 18 amino acids long. The CDR3 bases are TGTGCAAGCAGTGAAAGCCCATGGTTCCTTGATAGCAATCAGCCCCAGCATTTT. Translated, it gives CASSESPWFLDSNQPQHF.

With respect to this clonotype: Germline and junction disagree at one end, which may indicate a read error. The chain carries TRBV6-1 and TRBJ2-3; 9 nucleotides line up with TRBD2. Per the germline V gene, CDR1 is MNHNS and CDR2 is SASEGT. The CDR3 is 14 residues long. The CDR3 loop is CVSSEGGGVNTQYF. CDR3 DNA: TGTGTCAGCAGTGAAGGCGGGGGGGTGAATACGCAGTATTTT.

Points on this clonotype: Compared with germline, one end of the junction differs, possibly owing to a read error. The rearrangement uses TRBV11-2 and TRBJ2-5; tentative D call: TRBD2 (6 bases). Germline CDR1 is SGHAT and CDR2 is FQNNGV. The CDR3 sequence is 14 residues long. The CDR3 DNA sequence: TGTGCCAGCGGCTTCGCAGGGCCCAGGGAGGCCCAGTACTTC. Amino acid sequence: CASGFAGPREAQYF.

In its sample, this clonotype was seen many times. CDR3 coding DNA: TGCGCCAGCAGCCAAGCCCCATCCCCCGGGGAGACCCAGTACTTC. This encodes CASSQAPSPGETQYF. The chain couples TRBV4-1 to TRBJ2-5; D remains unclear. V lost 1 base and J 5 bases, leaving 14 bases between the germline ends. The CDR3 loop spans 15 amino acids. CDR1 is MGHRA, CDR2 YSYEKL, per germline.

Notes on this clonotype: The junction departs from germline at one end; a sequencing error may be responsible. The chain links TRBV5-8 to TRBJ2-3, with D hard to call. CDR1 and CDR2 from the germline V gene are SGHTS and YDEGEE. The CDR3 sequence is 14 residues long. The CDR3 protein is CANSPRIGADTQYF. DNA for the CDR3: TGTGCCAACAGCCCCCGGATAGGAGCAGATACGCAGTATTTT.

As regards this clonotype: At one end, the junction sequence differs from germline, possibly due to a read error. The chain combines TRBV11-3 with TRBJ2-7; 8 bases are shared with TRBD2. CDR1 and CDR2 (germline): SGHNT, YENEEA. The CDR3 consists of 16 residues. In DNA, the CDR3 is TGTGCCAGCAGCCGGGGGGGGACTACGCACTCCCCCGAGCGGTACTTC. This sequence encodes CASSRGGTTHSPERYF.

This clonotype was seen at least ten times. CDR3 loop: CASRPPGGVADTQYF. DNA for the CDR3: TGTGCCAGCAGACCCCCCGGCGGGGTCGCAGATACGCAGTATTTT. The chain combines TRBV4-2 with TRBJ2-3; TRBD2 might be the D (6 bases). This CDR3 comprises 15 residues. V lost 6 bases, J lost 4 bases, and 17 bases lay in between. CDR1 is LGHNA and CDR2 is YNFKEQ in the germline V gene.

About this clonotype: Its ends do not fully match the called genes, so a read error is possible. The chain joins TRBV6-5 to TRBJ2-1, with D unclear. The germline gives CDR1 MNHEY, CDR2 SVGAGI. The CDR3 covers 15 residues. CDR3 sequence (DNA): TGTGTCAGCAGAACCGCGGCCTTACCTCGGGATGAGCAGTTCTTC. As protein: CVSRTAALPRDEQFF.

For this clonotype: Mismatch with germline at one junction end may stem from a read error. The gene calls are TRBV5-1 and TRBJ2-1, with TRBD2 matching over 8 bases. This CDR3 has 13 amino acids. CDR1 is SGHRS and CDR2 is YFSETQ in the germline V gene. CDR3: CANSSGGGYEQFF. In nucleotides, the CDR3 is TGCGCCAACAGCTCCGGGGGGGGGTATGAGCAGTTCTTC.

As regards this clonotype: A much larger clone differs from this one at a single base, so this may be a read error. The chain has TRBV10-3 and TRBJ2-1; no firm D call. CDR3 length: 15 residues. Looked up from germline, CDR1 is ENHRY and CDR2 is SYGVKD. CDR3 coding DNA: TGTGCCATCCGTGATACACAGAGCTCCTACAATGAGCAGTTCTTC. This encodes CAIRDTQSSYNEQFF.

Comments on this clonotype: Relative to the germline gene, one junction end is altered; a read error may explain this. This chain joins TRBV29-1 and TRBJ2-1; unclear D gene. From germline, CDR1 is SQVTM and CDR2 ANQGSEA. The CDR3 covers 13 residues. CDR3 in amino acids: CSVDAAGPHEQIF. CDR3 coding DNA: TGCAGCGTTGATGCCGCCGGGCCGCATGAGCAGATCTTC.

In this sample, this clonotype turned up once. At one end the junction does not follow the germline gene, possibly because of a read error. The chain is built from TRBV10-2 and TRBJ2-3; D not resolved. The V gene's germline CDR1 is WSHSY and CDR2 SAAADI. There are 13 residues in the CDR3. CDR3 DNA sequence: TGCGCCAGCGGTGATTTGCGGACCGATACGCAGTACTTT. This gives the protein CASGDLRTDTQYF.

As regards this clonotype: A read error is possible here, since a much larger clone lies one base away. The chain links TRBV12-3 or TRBV12-4 to TRBJ2-3; D is perhaps TRBD2 (6 bases). The CDR3 is made up of 15 amino acids. V was pared by 3 bases and J by 4 bases, with 14 bases between. CDR3 residues: CASSFGGDGSDTQYF. CDR3 DNA sequence: TGTGCCAGCAGTTTTGGAGGGGATGGGTCAGATACGCAGTATTTT.

About this clonotype itself: A single base separates this from a much larger clone, so it may be a read error. The chain links TRBV5-6 to TRBJ2-3; D is possibly TRBD2 (6 bases). CDR3 length equals 16 residues. Trimming took 3 bases from V and 4 from J, leaving 18 bases between them. Germline-derived CDR1 and CDR2 are SGHDT and YYEEEE. CDR3 amino acids: CASSWDRLVEPDTQYF. For the CDR3, the DNA is TGTGCCAGCAGCTGGGACCGACTAGTGGAACCAGATACGCAGTATTTT.